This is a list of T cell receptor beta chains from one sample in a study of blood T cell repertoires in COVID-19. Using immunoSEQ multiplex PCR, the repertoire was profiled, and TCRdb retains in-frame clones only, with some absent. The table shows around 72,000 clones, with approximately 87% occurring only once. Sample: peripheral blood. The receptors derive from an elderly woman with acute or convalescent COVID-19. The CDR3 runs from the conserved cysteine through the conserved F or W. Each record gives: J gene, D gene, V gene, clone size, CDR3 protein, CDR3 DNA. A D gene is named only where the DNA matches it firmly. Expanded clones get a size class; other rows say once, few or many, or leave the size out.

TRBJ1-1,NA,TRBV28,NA,CASSPTSGGLNTEAFF,TGTGCCAGCAGCCCTACGTCGGGAGGCCTGAACACTGAAGCTTTCTTT
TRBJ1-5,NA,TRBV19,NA,CASSARGVLRYGNQPQHF,TGTGCCAGTAGTGCCCGGGGGGTTTTGAGATATGGCAATCAGCCCCAGCATTTT
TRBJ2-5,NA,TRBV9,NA,CASSALGGPSETQYF,TGTGCCAGCAGCGCTCTGGGGGGGCCTTCAGAGACCCAGTACTTC
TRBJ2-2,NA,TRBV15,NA,CATSRDRLARTGELFF,TGTGCCACCAGCAGAGATCGCCTAGCACGCACCGGGGAGCTGTTTTTT
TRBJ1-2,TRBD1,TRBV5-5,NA,CASSPGQGGPSGGYTF,TGTGCCAGCAGCCCAGGACAGGGGGGGCCCTCCGGGGGCTACACCTTC
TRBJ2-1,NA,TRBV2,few,CASSEYGEQFF,TGTGCCAGCAGTGAATACGGTGAGCAGTTCTTC
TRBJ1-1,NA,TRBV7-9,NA,CASSPWEGGQAFF,TGTGCCAGCAGCCCCTGGGAGGGGGGGCAGGCTTTCTTT
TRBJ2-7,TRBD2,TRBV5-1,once,CASSPGLAVDEQYF,TGCGCCAGCAGCCCTGGACTAGCGGTTGACGAGCAGTACTTC
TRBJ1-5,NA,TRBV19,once,CASSTTDRSNQPQHF,TGTGCCAGTAGTACGACGGACAGAAGCAATCAGCCCCAGCATTTT
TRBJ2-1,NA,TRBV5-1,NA,CASSLQELSSYNEQFF,TGCGCCAGCAGCTTACAAGAATTAAGCTCCTACAATGAGCAGTTCTTC
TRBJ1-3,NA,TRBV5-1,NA,CASSFSRDGNTIYF,TGCGCCAGCAGCTTCTCCAGGGATGGAAACACCATATATTTT
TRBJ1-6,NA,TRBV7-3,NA,CASSLGAKNSPLHF,TGTGCCAGCAGCTTAGGGGCAAAAAATTCACCCCTCCACTTT
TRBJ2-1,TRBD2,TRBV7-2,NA,CASSWTSGGAGNEQFF,TGTGCCAGCAGCTGGACTAGCGGGGGGGCGGGCAATGAGCAGTTCTTC
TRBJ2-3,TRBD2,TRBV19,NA,CASSFLAGGIRGATDTQYF,TGTGCCAGTAGTTTCCTAGCGGGAGGAATCCGTGGGGCCACAGATACGCAGTATTTT
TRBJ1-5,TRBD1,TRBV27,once,CASSLLGTGQGYQQPQHF,TGTGCCAGCAGTTTATTAGGTACGGGACAGGGGTATCAGCAGCCCCAGCATTTT
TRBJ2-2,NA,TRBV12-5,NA,CASGLGSTLRELFF,TGTGCTAGTGGTTTGGGGTCCACTCTCCGGGAGCTGTTTTTT
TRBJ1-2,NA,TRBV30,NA,CAWTEQASYGYTF,TGTGCCTGGACCGAACAGGCGTCCTATGGCTACACCTTC
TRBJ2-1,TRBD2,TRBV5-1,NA,CASSLLAGGSYNEQFF,TGCGCCAGCAGCTTGCTAGCGGGGGGGAGTTACAATGAGCAGTTCTTC
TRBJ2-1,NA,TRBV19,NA,CASSIKLGGSDEQFF,TGTGCCAGTAGTATAAAACTAGGAGGTAGCGATGAGCAGTTCTTC
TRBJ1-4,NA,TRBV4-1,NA,CASSPLSGKEEKLFF,TGCGCCAGCAGCCCCCTTTCAGGGAAAGAAGAAAAACTGTTTTTT
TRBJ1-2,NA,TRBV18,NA,CASSPDRSYGYTF,TGTGCCAGCTCACCTGACAGGAGCTATGGCTACACCTTC
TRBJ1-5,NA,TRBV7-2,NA,CASSLGASLDQPQHF,TGTGCCAGCAGCTTAGGGGCGAGCCTCGATCAGCCCCAGCATTTT
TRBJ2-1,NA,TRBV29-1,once,CSVEDVRFSSYNEQFF,TGCAGCGTTGAAGATGTCCGTTTTAGCTCCTACAATGAGCAGTTCTTC
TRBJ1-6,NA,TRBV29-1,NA,CSVAEGTDNSPLHF,TGCAGCGTTGCGGAGGGAACGGATAATTCACCCCTCCACTTT
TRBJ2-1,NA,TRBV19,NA,CASSMAQGSYNEQFF,TGTGCCAGTAGTATGGCCCAGGGTTCCTACAATGAGCAGTTCTTC
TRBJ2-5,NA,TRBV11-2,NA,CASRSLAAGGLYF,TGTGCCAGCAGATCCCTCGCTGCGGGTGGTTTGTACTTC
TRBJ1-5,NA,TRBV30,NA,CACNTGVGNQPQHF,TGTGCCTGTAACACCGGGGTGGGAAATCAGCCCCAGCATTTT
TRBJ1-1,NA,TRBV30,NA,CAWSQAAKNTEAFF,TGTGCCTGGAGTCAGGCAGCTAAGAACACTGAAGCTTTCTTT
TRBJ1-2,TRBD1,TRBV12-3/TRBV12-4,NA,CASRLGQQHGYTF,TGTGCCAGCAGGCTGGGACAGCAGCATGGCTACACCTTC
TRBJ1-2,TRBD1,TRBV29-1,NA,CSVTGTGKGDYGYTF,TGCAGCGTTACCGGGACAGGGAAAGGGGACTATGGCTACACCTTC
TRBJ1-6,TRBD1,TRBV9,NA,CASSFGQASPLHF,TGTGCCAGCAGCTTCGGACAGGCTTCACCCCTCCACTTT
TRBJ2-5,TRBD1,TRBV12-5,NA,CASGPGDRVQETQYF,TGTGCTAGTGGCCCTGGGGACAGGGTGCAAGAGACCCAGTACTTC
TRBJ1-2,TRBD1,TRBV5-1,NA,CASSPRTGGASGYTF,TGCGCCAGCAGCCCCCGGACAGGGGGCGCTTCTGGCTACACCTTC
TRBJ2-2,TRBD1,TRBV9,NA,CASSDRGVTGELFF,TGTGCCAGCAGCGACAGGGGTGTCACCGGGGAGCTGTTTTTT
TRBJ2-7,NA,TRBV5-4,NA,CASSFDSSYEQYF,TGTGCCAGCAGCTTCGACTCCTCCTACGAGCAGTACTTC
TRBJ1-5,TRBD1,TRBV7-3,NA,CASSRDRDQPQHF,TGTGCCAGCAGCCGGGACAGGGATCAGCCCCAGCATTTT
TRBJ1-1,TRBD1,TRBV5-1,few,CASSLVQGAMDPNTEAFF,TGCGCCAGCAGCTTGGTTCAGGGGGCGATGGATCCGAACACTGAAGCTTTCTTT
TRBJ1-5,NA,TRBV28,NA,CASMWQGTSNQPQHF,TGTGCCAGCATGTGGCAGGGGACTAGCAATCAGCCCCAGCATTTT
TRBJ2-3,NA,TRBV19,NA,CASSIEGATDTQYF,TGTGCCAGTAGTATAGAGGGGGCAACAGATACGCAGTATTTT
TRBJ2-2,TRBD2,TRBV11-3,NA,CASSLYGLAGVTGELFF,TGTGCCAGCAGCTTATACGGACTAGCGGGAGTCACCGGGGAGCTGTTTTTT
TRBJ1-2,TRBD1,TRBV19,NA,CASSARTGGDYGYTF,TGTGCCAGTAGTGCTAGAACAGGGGGCGACTATGGCTACACCTTC
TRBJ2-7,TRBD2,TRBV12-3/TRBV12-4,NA,CASSPGGREQYF,TGTGCCAGCAGTCCGGGAGGGAGGGAGCAGTACTTC
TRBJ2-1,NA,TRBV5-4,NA,CARGIRGGNEQFF,TGTGCCAGGGGGATTCGAGGAGGGAATGAGCAGTTCTTC
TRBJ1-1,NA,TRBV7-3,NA,CASSLHHRGNTEAFF,TGTGCCAGCAGCCTCCATCACCGGGGGAACACTGAAGCTTTCTTT
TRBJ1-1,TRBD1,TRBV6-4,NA,CASSVTGGSTEAFF,TGTGCCAGCAGCGTGACAGGGGGCAGTACTGAAGCTTTCTTT
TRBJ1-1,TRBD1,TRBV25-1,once,CASSWTGNTEAFF,TGTGCCAGCTCGTGGACAGGGAACACTGAAGCTTTCTTT
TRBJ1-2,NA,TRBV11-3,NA,CASSLDGIGRARGAPGYTF,TGTGCCAGCAGCTTAGATGGAATCGGGAGGGCCAGGGGCGCCCCAGGCTACACCTTC
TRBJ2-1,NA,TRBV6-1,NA,CASSESRVNEQFF,TGTGCCAGCAGTGAATCCCGCGTCAATGAGCAGTTCTTC